The 21 T cell receptor beta chains presented below share a single source sample, sequenced in a study of T cells after somatic rescue of genetic block. Clones were sequenced by immunoSEQ multiplex PCR, and TCRdb holds only the in-frame ones, with some missing. The sample has approximately 110,000 clones; 85% to 95% are singletons. The specimen was peripheral blood mononuclear cells (PBMCs). The receptors derive from a woman aged 18-30 years.

The chain joins TRBV11-3 to TRBJ2-7; TRBD1 matches 10 bases. CDR3 length equals 14 residues. Trimming at V came to 6 bases and at J to 5 bases, leaving 7 bases not matched to a gene. Germline V gives CDR1 SGHNT, CDR2 YENEEA. Written as DNA, the CDR3 is TGTGCCAGCAGACGAGGGACAGGGGCTGACGAGCAGTACTTC. This encodes CASRRGTGADEQYF.

The chain is built from TRBV6-1 and TRBJ1-3; tentative D call: TRBD1 (6 bases). The CDR3 extends over 15 amino acids. The ends were cut back, 4 bases at V and 0 bases at J, with 10 bases in the middle. Germline CDR1 MNHNS, CDR2 SASEGT. CDR3: CASSVQGNSGNTIYF. As DNA, the CDR3 is TGTGCCAGCAGTGTACAGGGAAACTCTGGAAACACCATATATTTT.

The chain couples TRBV6-5 to TRBJ1-4; D remains unclear. V was cut by 2 bases and J by 7 bases, with 17 bases left in between. In germline, CDR1 is MNHEY, CDR2 SVGAGI. The CDR3 extends over 16 amino acids. The CDR3, as DNA: TGTGCCAGCAGTTACCGCGACGTTAGGGAGGGTGAAAAACTGTTTTTT. This gives the protein CASSYRDVREGEKLFF.

The CDR3 spells CSAGGNTEAFF. The CDR3 DNA reads TGCAGTGCTGGGGGGAACACTGAAGCTTTCTTT. The V call is TRBV20-1, the J call TRBJ1-1; TRBD1 is a possible D gene (5 bases). The germline V gene has CDR1 DFQATT and CDR2 SNEGSKA (reference sequence). This CDR3 comprises 11 residues. Trimming took 5 bases from V and 1 from J, leaving 5 bases between them.

This clone was seen a single time. The rearrangement joins TRBV5-1 to TRBJ1-4; D is uncertain. Germline V CDR1 and CDR2: SGHRS, YFSETQ. This CDR3 contains 15 residues. V lost 4 bases and J 0 bases, leaving 10 bases between the germline ends. CDR3 in DNA: TGCGCCAGCAGCGCCCCAGACCCAACTAATGAAAAACTGTTTTTT. Amino acids: CASSAPDPTNEKLFF.

V usage is TRBV4-2 and J usage is TRBJ1-5, with D hard to call. Germline V gene lookup returns CDR1 LGHNA and CDR2 YNFKEQ. The CDR3 extends over 15 amino acids. V lost 1 base and J 0 bases, leaving 7 bases between the germline ends. CDR3: CASSQGTHSNQPQHF. The CDR3 nucleotides read TGTGCCAGCAGCCAAGGGACCCATAGCAATCAGCCCCAGCATTTT.

In its sample, this clone was seen a few times. V gene TRBV9 combines with J gene TRBJ1-4; 7 bases match TRBD1. This CDR3 is built from 16 residues. Germline assignment: CDR1 SGDLS and CDR2 YYNGEE. After removal of 0 bases from V and 0 bases from J, the junction contained 2 bases not matched to a gene. The CDR3 here is CASSVDQGATNEKLFF. Written as DNA, the CDR3 is TGTGCCAGCAGCGTAGACCAGGGGGCAACTAATGAAAAACTGTTTTTT.

The V gene is TRBV5-6, the J gene TRBJ2-1; D is perhaps TRBD1 (6 bases). This CDR3 comprises 15 residues. CDR1 and CDR2 (germline): SGHDT, YYEEEE. Trimming shortened V by 0 bases and J by 6 bases, and 13 bases separated the two germline ends. The CDR3 spells CASSLELAGVNEQFF. DNA of the CDR3: TGTGCCAGCAGCTTGGAATTGGCAGGGGTCAATGAGCAGTTCTTC.

V usage is TRBV7-8 and J usage is TRBJ1-6; D possibly corresponds to TRBD1 (6 bases). Trimming took off 4 bases at V and 14 bases at J, with 12 bases between the two ends. CDR1 is SGHVS and CDR2 is FQNEAQ in the germline V gene. The CDR3 extends over 12 amino acids. CDR3 sequence: CASSWTQGTLHF. The CDR3 DNA sequence: TGTGCCAGCAGCTGGACCCAGGGGACCCTCCACTTT. Variable domain in full (rest from reference TRBV7-8 and TRBJ1-6): GAGVSQSPRYKVAKRGQDVALRCDPISGHVSLFWYQQALGQGPEFLTYFQNEAQLDKSGLPSDRFFAERPEGSVSTLKIQRTQQEDSAVYLCASSWTQGTLHFGNGTRLTVT.

The genes are TRBV10-3 and TRBJ1-1; tentative D call: TRBD1 (6 bases). V was clipped by 7 bases and J by 3 bases, with 21 bases between them. The CDR3 is made up of 16 amino acids. From germline, CDR1 is ENHRY and CDR2 SYGVKD. The CDR3: CAIKELSGRGDTEAFF. The CDR3 DNA sequence: TGTGCCATCAAAGAATTGTCCGGGAGGGGGGACACTGAAGCTTTCTTT.

J is TRBJ2-3 and V is TRBV2; D remains unclear. Looked up from germline, CDR1 is SNHLY and CDR2 is FYNNEI. V shed 5 bases and J shed 0 bases, with 12 bases lying between them. There are 15 residues in the CDR3. The CDR3 protein is CASSFILTSTDTQYF. The CDR3 DNA sequence: TGTGCCAGCAGTTTCATCCTGACTAGCACAGATACGCAGTATTTT.

V and J are TRBV7-8 and TRBJ1-3; D perhaps matches TRBD1 (5 bases). Germline lookup yields CDR1 SGHVS and CDR2 FQNEAQ. Trimming stripped 1 base from V and 3 bases from J, with 10 bases between. The CDR3 totals 15 residues. CDR3 sequence: CASSLVQGYGNTIYF. The CDR3 DNA reads TGTGCCAGCAGCTTAGTGCAGGGCTATGGAAACACCATATATTTT.

This chain joins TRBV29-1 and TRBJ1-2; perhaps TRBD1 as D (5 bases). Between the trimmed V and J ends, which lost 5 bases and 3 bases, there was a span of 10 bases. CDR3 length: 12 amino acids. Germline V gene data show CDR1 as SQVTM and CDR2 as ANQGSEA. Written as DNA, the CDR3 is TGCAGCGTTAGGGGCCTCGACTATGGCTACACCTTC. Translating gives CSVRGLDYGYTF.

The chain has TRBV4-3 and TRBJ1-4; D is ambiguous. CDR1 and CDR2 from the germline V gene are LGHNA and YSLEER. The CDR3 spans 16 residues. Trimming took off 1 base at V and 4 bases at J, with 13 bases between the two ends. CDR3 sequence: CASSQAAGGINEKLFF. The CDR3 DNA sequence: TGCGCCAGCAGCCAAGCGGCTGGAGGAATTAATGAAAAACTGTTTTTT.

In its sample, this clone was seen once. This rearrangement joins TRBV13 to TRBJ2-7, with 8 bases aligning to TRBD1. CDR3 length: 15 amino acids. With 5 bases clipped from V and 6 bases from J, the junction kept 12 bases outside the gene matches. Looked up from germline, CDR1 is PRHDT and CDR2 is FYEKMQ (reference sequence). CDR3 bases: TGTGCCAGCAGCCGCCTCCTCGGACAGGGCCGCGAGCAGTACTTC. Protein product: CASSRLLGQGREQYF.

The chain has TRBV4-2 and TRBJ2-5, with D maybe TRBD2 (6 bases). The CDR3 loop spans 16 amino acids. Germline CDR1 reads LGHNA; CDR2 reads YNFKEQ. V lost 0 bases and J lost 2, with 13 bases in between. The CDR3 DNA reads TGTGCCAGCAGCCAAGAACCAGCGGGCAAACAAGAGACCCAGTACTTC. Protein: CASSQEPAGKQETQYF.

The V and J genes are TRBV27 and TRBJ2-7, with a possible D match to TRBD2 (5 bases). This CDR3 comprises 15 residues. The germline V gene encodes CDR1 MNHEY and CDR2 SMNVEV (reference sequence). V lost 6 bases, J lost 2 bases, and 17 bases lay in between. The CDR3 spells CASRSYRGGPYEQYF. In nucleotides, the CDR3 is TGTGCCAGCAGATCCTACAGAGGAGGCCCCTACGAGCAGTACTTC.

V gene TRBV14 combines with J gene TRBJ2-7, with D possibly matching TRBD1 (5 bases). The CDR3 runs 15 residues. Germline values: CDR1 SGHDN, CDR2 FVKESK. V shed 5 bases and J shed 3 bases, with 17 bases lying between them. CDR3 sequence: CASSTFRQKNYEQYF. The CDR3 DNA reads TGTGCCAGCAGCACGTTTCGACAGAAAAACTACGAGCAGTACTTC. Combining the CDR3 with reference TRBV14 and TRBJ2-7 gives the whole variable domain EAGVTQFPSHSVIEKGQTVTLRCDPISGHDNLYWYRRVMGKEIKFLLHFVKESKQDESGMPNNRFLAERTGGTYSTLKVQPAELEDSGVYFCASSTFRQKNYEQYFGPGTRLTVT.

The V gene is TRBV18, the J gene TRBJ1-6, with 12 bases aligning to TRBD1. J lost 9 bases, V lost 4 bases, and 7 bases had no gene match. This CDR3 has 16 amino acids. CDR1 and CDR2 (germline): KGHSH, LQKENI. The CDR3 region is CASSLPGTGGRSPLHF. The DNA for the CDR3 is TGTGCCAGCTCACTTCCCGGGACAGGGGGCCGTTCACCCCTCCACTTT.

The chain is built from TRBV7-2 and TRBJ1-3, with no clear D. The V and J ends lost 1 base and 8 bases respectively, with 9 bases between them. Germline CDR1 is SGHTA and CDR2 is FQGNSA. CDR3 length equals 13 residues. As DNA, the CDR3 is TGTGCCAGCAGCTTAGATGCGGTTTACACCATATATTTT. Protein: CASSLDAVYTIYF.

The chain joins TRBV27 to TRBJ2-3; 9 bases map to TRBD2. Germline-derived CDR1 and CDR2 are MNHEY and SMNVEV (reference sequence). CDR3 length: 15 amino acids. J lost 4 bases, V lost 2 bases, and 4 bases had no gene match. CDR3 residues: CASSLAGGRSDTQYF. In nucleotides, the CDR3 is TGTGCCAGCAGTTTAGCGGGGGGGCGGTCAGATACGCAGTATTTT.